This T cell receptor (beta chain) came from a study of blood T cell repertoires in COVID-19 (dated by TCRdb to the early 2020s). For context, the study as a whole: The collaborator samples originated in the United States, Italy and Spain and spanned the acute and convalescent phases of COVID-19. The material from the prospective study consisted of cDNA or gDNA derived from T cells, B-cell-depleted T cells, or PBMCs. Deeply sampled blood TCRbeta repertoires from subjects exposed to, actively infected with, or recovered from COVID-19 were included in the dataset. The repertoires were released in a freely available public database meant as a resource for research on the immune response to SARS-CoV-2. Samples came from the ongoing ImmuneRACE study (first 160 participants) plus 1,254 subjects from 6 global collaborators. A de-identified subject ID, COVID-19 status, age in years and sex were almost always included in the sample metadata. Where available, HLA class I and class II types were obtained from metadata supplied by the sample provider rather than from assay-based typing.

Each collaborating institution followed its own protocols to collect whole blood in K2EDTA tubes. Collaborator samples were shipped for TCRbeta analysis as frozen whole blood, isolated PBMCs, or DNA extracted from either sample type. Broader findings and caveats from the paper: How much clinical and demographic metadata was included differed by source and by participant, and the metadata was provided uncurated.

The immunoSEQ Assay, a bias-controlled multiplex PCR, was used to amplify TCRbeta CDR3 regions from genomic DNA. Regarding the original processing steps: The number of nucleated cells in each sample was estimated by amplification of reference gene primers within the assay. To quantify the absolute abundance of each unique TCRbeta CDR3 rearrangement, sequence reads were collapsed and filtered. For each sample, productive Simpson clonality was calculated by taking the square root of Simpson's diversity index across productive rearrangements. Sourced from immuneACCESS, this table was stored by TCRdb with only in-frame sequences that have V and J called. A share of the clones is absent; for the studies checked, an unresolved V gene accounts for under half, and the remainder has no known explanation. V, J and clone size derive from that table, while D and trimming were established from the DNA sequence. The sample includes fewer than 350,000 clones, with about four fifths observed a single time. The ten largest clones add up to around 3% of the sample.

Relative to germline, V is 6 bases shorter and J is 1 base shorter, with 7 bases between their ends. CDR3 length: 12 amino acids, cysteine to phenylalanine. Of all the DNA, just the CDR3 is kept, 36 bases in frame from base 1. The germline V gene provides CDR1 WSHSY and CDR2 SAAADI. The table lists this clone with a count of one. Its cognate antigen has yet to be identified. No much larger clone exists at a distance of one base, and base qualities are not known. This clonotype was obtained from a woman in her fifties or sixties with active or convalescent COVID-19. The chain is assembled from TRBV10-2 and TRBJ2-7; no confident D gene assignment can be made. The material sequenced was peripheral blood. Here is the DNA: TGCGCCAGCAGCGAACAGTCCTACGAGCAGTACTTC. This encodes CASSEQSYEQYF.